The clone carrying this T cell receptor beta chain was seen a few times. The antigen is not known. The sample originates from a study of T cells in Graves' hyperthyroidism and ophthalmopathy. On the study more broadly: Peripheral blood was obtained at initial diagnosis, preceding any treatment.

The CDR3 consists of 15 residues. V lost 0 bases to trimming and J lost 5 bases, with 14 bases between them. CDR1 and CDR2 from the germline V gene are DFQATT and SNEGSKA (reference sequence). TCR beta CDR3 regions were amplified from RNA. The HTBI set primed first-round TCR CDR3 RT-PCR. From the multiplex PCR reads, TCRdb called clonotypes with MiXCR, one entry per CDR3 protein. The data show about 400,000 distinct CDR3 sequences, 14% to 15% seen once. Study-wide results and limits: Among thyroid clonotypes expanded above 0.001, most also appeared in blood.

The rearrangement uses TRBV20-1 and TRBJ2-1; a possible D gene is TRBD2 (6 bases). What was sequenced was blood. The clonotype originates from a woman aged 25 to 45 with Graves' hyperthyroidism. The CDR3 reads CSARDGASVDNEQFF. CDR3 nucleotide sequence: TGCAGTGCTAGAGACGGGGCTAGCGTCGACAATGAGCAGTTCTTC.